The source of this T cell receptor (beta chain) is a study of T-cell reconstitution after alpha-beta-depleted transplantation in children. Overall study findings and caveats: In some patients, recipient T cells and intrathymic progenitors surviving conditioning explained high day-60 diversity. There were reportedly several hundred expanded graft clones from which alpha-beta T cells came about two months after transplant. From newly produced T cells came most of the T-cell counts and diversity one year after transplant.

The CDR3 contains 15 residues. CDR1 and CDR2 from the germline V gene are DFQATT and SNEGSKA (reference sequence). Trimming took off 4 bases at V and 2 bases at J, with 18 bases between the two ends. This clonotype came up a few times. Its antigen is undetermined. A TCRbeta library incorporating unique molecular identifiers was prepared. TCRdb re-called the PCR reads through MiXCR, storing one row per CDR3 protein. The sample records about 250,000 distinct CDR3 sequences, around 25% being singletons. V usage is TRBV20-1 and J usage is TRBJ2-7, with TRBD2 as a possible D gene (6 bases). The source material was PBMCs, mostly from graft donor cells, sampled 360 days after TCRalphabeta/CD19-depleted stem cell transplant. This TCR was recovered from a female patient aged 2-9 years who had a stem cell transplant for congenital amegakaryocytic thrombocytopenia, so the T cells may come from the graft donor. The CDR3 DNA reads TGCAGTGCTAATCCTATCCAGCGGGCTGCCTACGAGCAGTACTTC. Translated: CSANPIQRAAYEQYF.